These 17 T cell receptor beta chains were sequenced from one sample in a study of blood T cells in healthy people across ages. The second PCR ran about 6 to 12 cycles with a sample-barcoded 5' primer and J-beta primers. TCRdb reprocessed the 5' RACE reads with MiXCR, giving one entry per CDR3 protein. Of 1.5 million to 2 million distinct CDR3 sequences listed, approximately 32% are singletons. Sequences were obtained from blood. These receptors were collected from a woman younger than 45 in good health.

In the case of this clonotype: An end of the junction differs from the germline gene, which may be a read error. The chain has TRBV7-3 and TRBJ1-1; D ambiguous. CDR1 is SGHTA, CDR2 FQGTGA, per germline. This CDR3 has 10 residues. The chain's CDR3 is CACSPPEAFF. For the CDR3, the DNA is TGTGCCTGCAGCCCCCCTGAAGCTTTCTTT. The variable domain in full, with the rest retrieved from reference TRBV7-3 and TRBJ1-1, is GAGVSQTPSNKVTEKGKYVELRCDPISGHTALYWYRQSLGQGPEFLIYFQGTGAADDSGLPNDRFFAVRPEGSVSTLKIQRTERGDSAVYLCACSPPEAFFGQGTRLTVV.

This clonotype was counted a few times. The chain has TRBV3-1 and TRBJ1-2, with a weak D call TRBD1 (6 bases). The V gene lost 5 bases and the J gene lost 2 bases, with 18 bases spanning the gap. The CDR3 loop spans 16 amino acids. Germline V CDR1 and CDR2: LGHDT, YNNKEL (reference sequence). The CDR3 sequence: CASSSRTDEENYGYTF. CDR3 DNA sequence: TGTGCCAGCAGCAGTCGGACAGACGAAGAGAACTATGGCTACACCTTC.

V usage is TRBV11-2 and J usage is TRBJ2-2; D possibly corresponds to TRBD1 (6 bases). Looked up from germline, CDR1 is SGHAT and CDR2 is FQNNGV. Trimming shortened V by 0 bases and J by 3 bases, and 11 bases separated the two germline ends. The CDR3 has 16 residues. The CDR3 DNA reads TGTGCCAGCAGCTTAGACGGGGCAGGGGACACCGGGGAGCTGTTTTTT. Amino acids: CASSLDGAGDTGELFF.

This chain joins TRBV9 and TRBJ2-5; D is undetermined. The J call may be faulty, since TRBJ2-7 better matches the DNA end. This CDR3 is 14 amino acids long. Germline CDR1 is SGDLS and CDR2 is YYNGEE. The CDR3 spells CASSVEASRDEQYF. CDR3 sequence (DNA): TGTGCCAGCAGCGTAGAAGCCTCCCGGGACGAGCAGTACTTC.

The V call is TRBV7-8, the J call TRBJ1-2; D might be TRBD1 (5 bases). The V end was cut by 5 bases, the J end by 6 bases, with 19 bases between. This CDR3 is 15 amino acids long. Germline-derived CDR1 and CDR2 are SGHVS and FQNEAQ. CDR3 bases: TGTGCCAGCAGCCAAGGGGAACGGTCCACCCATGGCTACACCTTC. Translating gives CASSQGERSTHGYTF.

Only one count was recorded for this clonotype. One end of the junction is discordant with germline, which a read error may explain. This chain uses TRBV6-2 or TRBV6-3 with TRBJ2-1; perhaps TRBD2 as D (5 bases). The CDR3 loop spans 14 amino acids. The V gene's germline CDR1 is MNHEY and CDR2 SVGEGT. CDR3 sequence reads: CASSPAHLASEQCF. The CDR3 nucleotides are TGTGCCAGCAGTCCCGCCCATCTAGCAAGTGAGCAGTGCTTC.

The chain recombines TRBV7-2 with TRBJ2-3, with TRBD2 matching over 13 bases. The CDR3 consists of 19 residues. Losses at the gene ends were 4 bases for V and 3 bases for J; bases not matched to a gene: 13. The germline V gene encodes CDR1 SGHTA and CDR2 FQGNSA. The CDR3 region has the DNA TGTGCCAGCAGCTCCTCACTAGCGGGAGGGCCGCTGTTTACAGATACGCAGTATTTT. Translation: CASSSSLAGGPLFTDTQYF.

This chain joins TRBV25-1 and TRBJ2-7, with D possibly being TRBD1 (6 bases). The CDR3 loop spans 14 amino acids. Trimming shortened V by 1 base and J by 5 bases, and 12 bases separated the two germline ends. The germline V gene encodes CDR1 MGHDK and CDR2 SYGVNS. CDR3 protein: CASSESNREHEQYF. DNA for the CDR3: TGTGCCAGCAGTGAATCAAACAGGGAGCACGAGCAGTACTTC.

This clonotype was counted a few times. The V and J genes are TRBV5-1 and TRBJ2-7, with D possibly TRBD1 on 6 matching bases. V lost 4 bases, J lost 0 bases, and 17 bases lay in between. The CDR3 loop spans 16 amino acids. Germline loops: CDR1 SGHRS, CDR2 YFSETQ. In DNA, the CDR3 is TGCGCCAGCAGCCCTGGACAGACAGCATTCTCCTACGAGCAGTACTTC. It is translated as CASSPGQTAFSYEQYF.

This clonotype was seen a few times. This sequence joins TRBV13 and TRBJ2-1; perhaps TRBD1 as D (6 bases). V was shortened by 4 bases and J by 9 bases, with 22 bases between the two germline ends. The germline gives CDR1 PRHDT, CDR2 FYEKMQ (reference sequence). This CDR3 has 16 residues. The CDR3 loop is CASSSGLDSRGGEQFF. For the CDR3, the DNA is TGTGCCAGCAGCTCAGGACTGGATAGCAGGGGCGGTGAGCAGTTCTTC.

The chain recombines TRBV12-3 or TRBV12-4 with TRBJ2-6; D remains unclear. The length of the CDR3 is 15 residues. V was trimmed by 6 bases and J by 1 base, leaving 10 bases between them. The CDR3: CASRLRESGANVLTF. CDR3 nucleotides: TGTGCCAGCAGATTAAGGGAATCTGGGGCCAACGTCCTGACTTTC.

The chain couples TRBV20-1 to TRBJ2-7, with 9 bases aligning to TRBD1. The germline gives CDR1 DFQATT, CDR2 SNEGSKA (reference sequence). The V and J ends lost 5 bases and 0 bases, in that order; junction bases with no gene match: 5. CDR3 length: 14 amino acids. This chain's CDR3 is CSAWDRDSSYEQYF. CDR3 nucleotides: TGCAGTGCTTGGGACAGGGACTCCTCCTACGAGCAGTACTTC.

V usage is TRBV20-1 and J usage is TRBJ2-7, with D possibly TRBD1 on 5 matching bases. The V end lost 3 bases, the J end lost 4 bases, and 16 bases lay between the germline ends. The germline gives CDR1 DFQATT, CDR2 SNEGSKA (reference sequence). The CDR3 consists of 14 residues. CDR3 region: CSASRQGVSYEQYF. CDR3 DNA: TGCAGTGCTAGCCGGCAGGGTGTGTCGTACGAGCAGTACTTC.

The V and J genes are TRBV5-6 and TRBJ2-4; possibly TRBD1 or TRBD2 for D (7 bases each). The J call is doubtful: the DNA matches TRBJ2-7 better. The germline V gene encodes CDR1 SGHDT and CDR2 YYEEEE. The CDR3 has 15 amino acids. CDR3 sequence reads: CASSFGAQGGNEQYF. CDR3 bases: TGTGCCAGCAGCTTTGGGGCGCAGGGGGGGAACGAGCAGTACTTC.

On this clonotype: A much larger clone differs by one base, so this may be a read error. The J gene is TRBJ2-7, the V gene TRBV29-1; D assignment may be TRBD1 or TRBD2 (5 bases each). The CDR3 loop spans 15 amino acids. Trimming shortened V by 7 bases and J by 4 bases, and 23 bases separated the two germline ends. Germline V gene data show CDR1 as SQVTM and CDR2 as ANQGSEA. For the CDR3, the DNA is TGCAGCGCCTCGTACCGGGGCAGGTTCTTATACGAGCAGTACTTC. Protein product: CSASYRGRFLYEQYF.

The gene calls are TRBV9 and TRBJ2-3, with TRBD1 matching over 8 bases. The CDR3 has 18 residues. Per germline, CDR1 SGDLS and CDR2 YYNGEE. V trimming: 1 base; J trimming: 4 bases; junction bases outside the gene matches: 14. The CDR3 sequence: CASSVSFGQGRQPDTQYF. For the CDR3, the DNA is TGTGCCAGCAGCGTATCCTTCGGACAGGGAAGACAACCAGATACGCAGTATTTT.

The chain uses TRBV7-2 and TRBJ2-3; maybe TRBD2 (6 bases). The CDR3 contains 15 residues. V was shortened by 5 bases and J by 0 bases, with 12 bases between the two germline ends. Germline CDR1 reads SGHTA; CDR2 reads FQGNSA. CDR3 in DNA: TGTGCCAGCAGCCCCGGACTACTTAGCACAGATACGCAGTATTTT. Translation gives CASSPGLLSTDTQYF.